This note documents a single T cell receptor beta chain sequence. Its antigen is not identified. Only in-frame clones appear in the TCRdb table, and some are missing; sequencing was by immunoSEQ multiplex PCR. The sample has some 150,000 clones, 91% seen once; the top ten hold under 5.5%. This sample stems from a study of T cell responses to AZD1222 COVID-19 vaccine. Study context: Researchers grouped second doses given at about 4 or about 12 weeks into one pool. The study, taken as a whole, reports: There were vaccine-associated CD4 TCRs across spike, dominant at 160-218 and 743-854.

The CDR3 extends over 13 amino acids. Germline CDR1 and CDR2: MGHRA and YSYEKL. V was trimmed by 0 bases and J by 10 bases, leaving 10 bases between them. The sequencing here drew on peripheral blood, taken on day 0 of AZD1222 vaccination. The rearrangement uses TRBV4-1 and TRBJ2-1; no reliable D call. This receptor was taken from an adult in good health. The CDR3 coding sequence is TGCGCCAGCAGCCAAGATCGCACCCCGGAGCAGTTCTTC. Protein: CASSQDRTPEQFF.